The T cell receptor beta chain described here comes from a study of shared clonotypes between healthy human individuals. The V end lost 4 bases, the J end lost 2 bases, and 15 bases lay between the germline ends. Germline-derived CDR1 and CDR2 are SGHNT and YYREEE (reference sequence). The CDR3 totals 16 residues. Repertoires were generated with immunoSEQ multiplex PCR, while TCRdb's copy carries only in-frame clones and drops some. The sample includes 2.3 million or so clones, approximately 93% seen only once; the top ten take about 0.37%. Regarding the study as a whole: Clonotype sharing among donors, it was expected, would be affected by sequencing depth. A reduction in generation probabilities was seen for non-shared clonotypes relative to those shared by all four donors.

As to this clone: No antigen is known for it.

Material: naive CD4+ T cells from PBMCs. Subset described: CD45RA+ positively selected. The origin of this receptor is a man between 18 and 29 years old in good health. Some clones in this sample may be carry-over from other donors' samples. The V call is TRBV5-4, the J call TRBJ2-2, with D possibly being TRBD1 or TRBD2 (6 bases each). The CDR3 protein is CASSPKGDFNTGELFF. CDR3 sequence (DNA): TGTGCCAGCAGCCCGAAGGGGGACTTTAACACCGGGGAGCTGTTTTTT.